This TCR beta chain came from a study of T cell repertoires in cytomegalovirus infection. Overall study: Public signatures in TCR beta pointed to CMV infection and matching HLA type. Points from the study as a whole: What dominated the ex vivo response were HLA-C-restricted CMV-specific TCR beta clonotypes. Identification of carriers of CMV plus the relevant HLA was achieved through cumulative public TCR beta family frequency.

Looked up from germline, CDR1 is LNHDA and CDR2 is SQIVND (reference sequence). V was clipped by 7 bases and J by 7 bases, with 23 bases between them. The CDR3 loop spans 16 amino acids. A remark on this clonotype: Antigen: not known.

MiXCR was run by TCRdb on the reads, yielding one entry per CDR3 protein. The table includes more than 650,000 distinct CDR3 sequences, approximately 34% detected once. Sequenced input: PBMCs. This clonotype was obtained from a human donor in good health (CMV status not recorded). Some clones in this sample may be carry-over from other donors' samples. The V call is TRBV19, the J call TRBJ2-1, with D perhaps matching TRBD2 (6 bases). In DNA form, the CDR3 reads TGTGCCAGTACCCCGATCCGGGACTCAGCGGGTAATGAGCAGTTCTTC. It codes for CASTPIRDSAGNEQFF.